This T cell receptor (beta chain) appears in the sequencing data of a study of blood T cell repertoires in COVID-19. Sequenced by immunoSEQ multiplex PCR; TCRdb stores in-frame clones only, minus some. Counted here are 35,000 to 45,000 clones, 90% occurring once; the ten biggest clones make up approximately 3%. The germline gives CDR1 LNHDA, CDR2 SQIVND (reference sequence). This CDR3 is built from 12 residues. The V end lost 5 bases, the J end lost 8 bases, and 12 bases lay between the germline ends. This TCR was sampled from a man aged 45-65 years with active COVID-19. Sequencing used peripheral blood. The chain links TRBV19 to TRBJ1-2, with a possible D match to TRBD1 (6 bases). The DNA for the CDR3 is TGTGCCAGTAGTCACAGGGAGGGCGGCTACACCTTC. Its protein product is CASSHREGGYTF.